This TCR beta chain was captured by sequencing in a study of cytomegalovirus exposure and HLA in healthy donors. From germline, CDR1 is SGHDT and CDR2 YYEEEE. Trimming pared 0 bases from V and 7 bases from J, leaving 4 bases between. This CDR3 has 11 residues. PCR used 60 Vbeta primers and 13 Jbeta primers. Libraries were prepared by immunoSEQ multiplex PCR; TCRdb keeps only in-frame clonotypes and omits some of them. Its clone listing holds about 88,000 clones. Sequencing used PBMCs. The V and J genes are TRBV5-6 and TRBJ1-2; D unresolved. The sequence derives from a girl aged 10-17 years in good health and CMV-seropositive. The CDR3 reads CASSLASGYTF. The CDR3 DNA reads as TGTGCCAGCAGCTTGGCCAGTGGCTACACCTTC.